These 5 T cell receptor beta chains share one sample of origin, sequenced in a study of T cell clonality in common variable immunodeficiency. These receptors' targets are unknown. Generated by immunoSEQ multiplex PCR, the TCRdb table keeps only in-frame clones and is missing some. This sample carries more than 30,000 clones, none of them present only once. Findings of the study overall: Reportedly, TCR beta sequences from common variable immunodeficiency showed fewer deletions and N-nucleotide insertions.

The sample comprised peripheral blood mononuclear cells. The source is a human donor with common variable immunodeficiency.

This clone was recorded at least ten times. Read sequence stops 3 residues before the CDR3 end, and the germline J gene provides the missing end. The V and J genes are TRBV18 and TRBJ2-1; D may be TRBD1 (6 bases). CDR1 is KGHSH, CDR2 LQKENI, per germline. The CDR3 extends over 15 amino acids. Trimming removed 6 bases at V and 4 bases at J, with 16 bases between. The CDR3 is CASSPSQGTYNEQFF. The sequenced CDR3 bases are TGTGCCAGCTCCCCAAGCCAGGGGACGTACAATGAG.

This clone was found many times. The missing CDR3 end, 3 residues past where the read stops, is filled in from the germline J gene. The chain joins TRBV18 to TRBJ1-2; D may be TRBD1 (6 bases). The CDR3 contains 14 residues. V was cut by 4 bases and J by 5 bases, with 14 bases left in between. Germline assignment: CDR1 KGHSH and CDR2 LQKENI. CDR3 DNA, as far as it was read: TGTGCCAGCTCACACAGGGCGATCGGATATGGC. Translated, it gives CASSHRAIGYG. Given in full, the CDR3 is CASSHRAIGYGYTF.

With regard to this clone: The read is 3 residues too short to cover the CDR3 end, so that end is filled in from the germline J gene. The sample has other DNA sequences that encode this CDR3 too. The rearrangement uses TRBV30 and TRBJ2-5, with D possibly being TRBD1 (6 bases). Germline-derived CDR1 and CDR2 are GTSNPN and SVGIG (reference sequence). V was pared by 0 bases and J by 0 bases, with 17 bases between. CDR3 length: 17 amino acids. CDR3 DNA (partial): TGTGCCTGGAGTGTACGGCCCCTCAGGGGATACCAAGAGACC. Translation: CAWSVRPLRGYQET. The CDR3 in full is CAWSVRPLRGYQETQYF.

This clone has at least ten counts. The DNA ends 3 residues before the CDR3 does, and the rest of the CDR3 is filled in from the germline J gene. This chain connects TRBV14 to TRBJ2-7, with D tentatively TRBD1 (5 bases). The germline V gene has CDR1 SGHDN and CDR2 FVKESK. The CDR3 loop spans 16 amino acids. Trimming removed 1 base from V and 0 bases from J, with 13 bases in between. CDR3: CASSQGYRTRSYEQYF. Partial CDR3 DNA: TGTGCCAGCAGCCAAGGCTACAGGACCCGCTCCTACGAG.

Turning to this clone: The CDR3 end is not reached by the read, which stops 3 residues before it; the germline J gene fills it in. V gene TRBV19 combines with J gene TRBJ2-7; D is undetermined. The CDR3 loop spans 12 amino acids. Trimming removed 5 bases from V and 2 bases from J, with 7 bases in between. Germline V gene data show CDR1 as LNHDA and CDR2 as SQIVND (reference sequence). The CDR3 reads CASSFGTYEQYF. Incomplete CDR3 DNA: TGTGCCAGTAGTTTCGGTACCTACGAG.